This T cell receptor (beta chain) was recorded in a study of PD-1 blockade in mismatch repair-deficient tumors (TCRdb year 2017). Turning to the overall study: The trial enrolled under 90 consecutive patients with about a dozen mismatch repair-deficient cancer types between late 2013 and 2016, all previously treated and progressing. Tumor-associated T cell clones were tracked in the peripheral blood of patients responding to PD-1 blockade by deep sequencing of TCR CDR3 regions. Broad study findings and their caveats: Rapid expansion after pembrolizumab followed by contraction, generally before radiologic responses, was shown by tumor-resident clones, which were often undetectable in blood before treatment.

Relative to germline, V is missing 9 bases and J is missing 0 bases, with 8 bases of the junction outside any gene match. The germline V gene (reference sequence) supplies CDR1 LNHDA and CDR2 SQIVND. Measured from the cysteine to the phenylalanine, the CDR3 is 16 residues long. Only CDR3 DNA remains: 48 bases, in frame from the first base. Mismatch repair deficiency in every enrolled patient was established by polymerase chain reaction or immunohistochemistry. TCR sequencing was carried out for three patients who responded to pembrolizumab therapy. In the phase II trial, pembrolizumab PD-1 blockade was tested prospectively in advanced mismatch repair-deficient cancers, no matter which tissue of origin the cancers came from. Peripheral blood T cell samples were gathered serially, both before PD-1 blockade started and at multiple time points afterward. The timing of each blood sample was reported as weeks after the first dose of pembrolizumab.

Receptors were amplified or captured by the immunoSEQ multiplex PCR assay. Not all clones reach the TCRdb copy of this immuneACCESS table, which keeps in-frame sequences only. Checked studies attribute under half of the gap to unresolved V genes and leave the rest unexplained. Present in this sample are some 21,000 clones, over 75% of which were seen just once. The ten largest clones take up approximately 1.5% of the sample. This clone was seen only once. Its antigen is not yet known. No much larger clone is present one base from it, and per-base qualities are unavailable. This receptor chain uses TRBV19 and TRBJ1-5, and 10 junctional nucleotides match TRBD1. This specimen consisted of PBMCs, obtained 52 weeks after starting pembrolizumab. This clonotype was obtained from an adult with mismatch repair-deficient cancer. CDR3 reads: CASRRGQGYSNQPQHF. The bases are TGTGCCAGCCGAAGGGGACAGGGGTATAGCAATCAGCCCCAGCATTTT. With the portions outside the CDR3 filled from the reference TRBV19 and TRBJ1-5 genes, the complete variable region becomes DGGITQSPKYLFRKEGQNVTLSCEQNLNHDAMYWYRQDPGQGLRLIYYSQIVNDFQKGDIAEGYSVSREKKESFPLTVTSAQKNPTAFYLCASRRGQGYSNQPQHFGDGTRLSIL.